This entry describes one T cell receptor (beta chain). This entry comes from a study of shared clonotypes between healthy human individuals. Using immunoSEQ multiplex PCR, the repertoire was profiled, and TCRdb retains in-frame clones only, with some absent. The sample shows about 990,000 clones, approximately 80% of them seen only once. This CDR3 comprises 14 residues. Trimming cost V 6 bases and J 5 bases, with 16 bases left between them. CDR1 SGHAT and CDR2 FQNNGV come from the germline V gene. Sequenced input: memory CD4+ T cells from PBMCs. Subset specified: CD45RA-negative fraction. The TCR originated in a young man in good health. Some clones in this sample may be carry-over from other donors' samples. The J gene is TRBJ1-1, the V gene TRBV11-2; D gene uncertain. The CDR3 region is CASRPTRGRTEAFF. Written as DNA, the CDR3 is TGTGCCAGCAGGCCCACTCGAGGGCGTACTGAAGCTTTCTTT.